This T cell receptor (beta chain) comes out of a study of blood T cells in healthy people across ages. Regarding the study as a whole: Long-lived donors had more naive CD4+ cells and higher diversity than aged donors.

A second about 6 to 12 cycle PCR used barcoded and J-beta primers. Each CDR3 protein gets one entry after TCRdb re-called the 5' RACE reads with MiXCR. The repertoire holds about 1,600,000 distinct CDR3 sequences, 42% seen once, with 7.9% in the top ten. Germline loops: CDR1 ENHRY, CDR2 SYGVKD. The CDR3 extends over 13 amino acids. Deletions cut 7 bases from V and 4 bases from J, with 12 bases between. On this clonotype itself: Its matching antigen is unknown.

Sequencing was carried out using blood. The clonotype was recovered from a woman aged 18-29 years in good health. This chain uses TRBV10-3 with TRBJ2-3, with D perhaps assigned TRBD1 or TRBD2 (6 bases each). The CDR3: CAIMRGAPDTQYF. The CDR3 DNA reads TGTGCCATCATGAGGGGGGCCCCAGATACGCAGTATTTT.